The sequence of this TCR beta chain was determined in a study of T cells in Graves' hyperthyroidism and ophthalmopathy. As for the study in general: The authors collected peripheral blood at initial diagnosis, before any treatment.

The CDR3 extends over 14 amino acids. V lost 5 bases and J lost 13; bases outside the gene matches: 7. There are a few counts of this clonotype. Ophthalmopathy in the patients scored at least 3 on Clinical Activity Score and at least 4 on NOSPECS grade, lasting under 3 months. Investigators excluded patients with uncontrolled infection, other autoimmune disease, pregnancy or lactation. PBMCs were derived from around 10 ml fresh peripheral blood. Researchers took RNA transcripts and amplified the TCR beta CDR3 regions from them. The HTBI primer set served for first-round RT-PCR of the TCR CDR3. TCRdb reanalysed the multiplex PCR reads using MiXCR and keeps one entry per CDR3 protein. This sample has more than 350,000 distinct CDR3 sequences, with 12% to 15% found just once.

The chain employs TRBV12-3 or TRBV12-4 and TRBJ2-1; 14 bases are a match to TRBD2. This TCR was sampled from a woman aged 55-69 years with Graves' ophthalmopathy. The source material was blood. The CDR3 DNA reads as TGTGCCAGCAGTCTGACTAGCGGGAGGGCCGGTCAGTTCTTC. It codes for CASSLTSGRAGQFF.